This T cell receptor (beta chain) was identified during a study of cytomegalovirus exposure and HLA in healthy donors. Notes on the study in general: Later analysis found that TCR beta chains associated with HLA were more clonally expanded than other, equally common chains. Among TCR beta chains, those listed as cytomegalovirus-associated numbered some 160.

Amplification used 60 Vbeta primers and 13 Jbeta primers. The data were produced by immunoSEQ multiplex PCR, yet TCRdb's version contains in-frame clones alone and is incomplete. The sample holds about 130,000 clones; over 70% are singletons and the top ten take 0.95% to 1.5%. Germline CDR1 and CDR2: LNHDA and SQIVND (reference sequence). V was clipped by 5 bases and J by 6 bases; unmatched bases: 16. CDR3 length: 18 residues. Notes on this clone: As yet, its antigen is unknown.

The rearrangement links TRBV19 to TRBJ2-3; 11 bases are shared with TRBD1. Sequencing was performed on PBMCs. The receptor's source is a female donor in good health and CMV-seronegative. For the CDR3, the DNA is TGTGCCAGTAGTCGCTACTCCGGGACAGGGGGATCTATGGATACGCAGTATTTT. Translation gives CASSRYSGTGGSMDTQYF.